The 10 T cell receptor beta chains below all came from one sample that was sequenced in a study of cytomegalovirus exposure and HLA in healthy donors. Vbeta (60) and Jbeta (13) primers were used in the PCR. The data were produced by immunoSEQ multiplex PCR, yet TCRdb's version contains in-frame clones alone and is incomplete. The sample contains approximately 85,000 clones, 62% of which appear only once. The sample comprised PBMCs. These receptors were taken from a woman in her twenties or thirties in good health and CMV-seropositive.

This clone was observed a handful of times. The CDR3 sequence is CASSVDPLGQLNYGYTF. CDR3 nucleotide sequence: TGTGCCAGCAGCGTAGACCCATTGGGACAGCTAAACTATGGCTACACCTTC. The chain uses TRBV9 and TRBJ1-2; TRBD1 matches at 7 bases. The V and J ends lost 0 bases and 2 bases, in that order; junction bases with no gene match: 10. The germline V gene has CDR1 SGDLS and CDR2 YYNGEE. CDR3 length equals 17 residues.

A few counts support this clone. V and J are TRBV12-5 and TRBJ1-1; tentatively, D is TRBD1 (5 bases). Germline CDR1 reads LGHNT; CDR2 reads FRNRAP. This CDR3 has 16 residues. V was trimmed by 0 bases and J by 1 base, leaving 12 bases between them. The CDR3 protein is CASGLVLGGPNTEAFF. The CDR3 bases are TGTGCTAGTGGTTTGGTACTCGGGGGTCCGAACACTGAAGCTTTCTTT.

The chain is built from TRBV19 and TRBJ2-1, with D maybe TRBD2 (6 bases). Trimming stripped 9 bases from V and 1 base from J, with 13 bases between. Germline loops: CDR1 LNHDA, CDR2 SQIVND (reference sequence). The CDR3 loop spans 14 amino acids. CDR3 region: CASSNGGSYNEQFF. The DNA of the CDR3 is TGTGCCAGCAGCAACGGGGGATCCTACAATGAGCAGTTCTTC.

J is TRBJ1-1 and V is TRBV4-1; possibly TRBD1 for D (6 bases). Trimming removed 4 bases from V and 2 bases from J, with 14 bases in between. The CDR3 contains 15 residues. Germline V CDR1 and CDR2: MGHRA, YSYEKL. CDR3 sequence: CASSLRTVLNTEAFF. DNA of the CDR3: TGCGCCAGCAGCCTAAGGACAGTCTTAAACACTGAAGCTTTCTTT.

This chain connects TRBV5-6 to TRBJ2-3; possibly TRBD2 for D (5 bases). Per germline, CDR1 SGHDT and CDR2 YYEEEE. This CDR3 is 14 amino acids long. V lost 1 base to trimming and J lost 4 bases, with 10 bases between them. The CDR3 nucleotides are TGTGCCAGCAGCTTGTACGGGATCGCAGATACGCAGTATTTT. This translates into CASSLYGIADTQYF.

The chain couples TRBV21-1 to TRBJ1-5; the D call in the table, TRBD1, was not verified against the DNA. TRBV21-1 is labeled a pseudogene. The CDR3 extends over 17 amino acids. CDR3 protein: CASSKEGQAISNQPQHF. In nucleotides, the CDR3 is TGTGCCAGCAGCAAAGAGGGACAGGCTATTAGCAATCAGCCCCAGCATTTT.

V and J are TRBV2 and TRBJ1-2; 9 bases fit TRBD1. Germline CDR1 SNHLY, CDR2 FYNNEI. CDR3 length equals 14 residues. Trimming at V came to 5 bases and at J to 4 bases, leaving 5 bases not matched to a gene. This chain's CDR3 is CASSTQGAIYGYTF. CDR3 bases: TGTGCCAGCAGTACACAGGGGGCGATCTATGGCTACACCTTC.

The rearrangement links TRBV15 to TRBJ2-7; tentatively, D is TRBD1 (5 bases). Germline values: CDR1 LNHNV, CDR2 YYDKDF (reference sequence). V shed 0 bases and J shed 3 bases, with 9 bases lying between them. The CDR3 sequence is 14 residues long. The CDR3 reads CATSRDWGNYEQYF. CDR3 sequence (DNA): TGTGCCACCAGCAGAGATTGGGGCAACTACGAGCAGTACTTC.

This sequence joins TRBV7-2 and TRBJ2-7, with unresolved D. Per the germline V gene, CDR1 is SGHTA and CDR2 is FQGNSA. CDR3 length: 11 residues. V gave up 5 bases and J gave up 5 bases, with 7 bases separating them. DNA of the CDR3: TGTGCCAGCAGCCCTTCCCACGAGCAGTACTTC. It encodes CASSPSHEQYF.

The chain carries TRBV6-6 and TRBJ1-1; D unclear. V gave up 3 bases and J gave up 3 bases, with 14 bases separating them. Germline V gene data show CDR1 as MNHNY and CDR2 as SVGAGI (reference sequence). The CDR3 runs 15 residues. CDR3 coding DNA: TGTGCCAGCAGTTATGCGGGAGGTTCGTACACTGAAGCTTTCTTT. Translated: CASSYAGGSYTEAFF.